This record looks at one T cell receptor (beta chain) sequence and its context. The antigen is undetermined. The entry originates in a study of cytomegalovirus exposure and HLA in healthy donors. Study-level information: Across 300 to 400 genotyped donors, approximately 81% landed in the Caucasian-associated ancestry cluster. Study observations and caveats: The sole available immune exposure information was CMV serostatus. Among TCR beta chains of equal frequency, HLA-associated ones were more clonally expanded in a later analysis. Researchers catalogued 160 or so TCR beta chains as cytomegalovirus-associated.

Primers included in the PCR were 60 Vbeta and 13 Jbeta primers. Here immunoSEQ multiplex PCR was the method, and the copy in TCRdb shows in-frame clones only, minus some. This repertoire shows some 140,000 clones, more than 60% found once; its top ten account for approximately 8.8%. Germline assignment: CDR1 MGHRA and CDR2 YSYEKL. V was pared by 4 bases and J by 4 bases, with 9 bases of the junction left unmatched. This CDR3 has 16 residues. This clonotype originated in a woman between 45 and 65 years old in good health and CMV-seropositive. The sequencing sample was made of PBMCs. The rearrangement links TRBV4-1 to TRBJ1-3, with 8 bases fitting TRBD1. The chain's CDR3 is CASSPGQGPRGNTIYF. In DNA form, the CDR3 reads TGCGCCAGCAGCCCCGGACAGGGCCCGAGGGGAAACACCATATATTTT.